The entry that follows covers one T cell receptor (beta chain) sequence. What it recognizes is unknown. The data derive from a study of shared clonotypes between healthy human individuals. The study, taken as a whole, reports: A handful of donors held about 5.1% of naive CD4 clonotypes in common.

Selected positively for CCR7 and CD45RO-negative, naive CD8 cells excluded terminally differentiated effector memory CD45RA+ cells. The protocol was immunoSEQ multiplex PCR, while the TCRdb copy is restricted to in-frame clones and leaves out a portion. The sample includes around 2,000,000 clones, just over 90% of them seen just once. This sequence was found in a man between 18 and 35 years old in good health. Some clones in this sample may be carry-over from other donors' samples. Sequenced: naive CD8+ T cells from PBMCs.

CDR3 nucleotide sequence: TGCAGCGTTCAACCCCGGGGAGCCTACGAGCAGTACTTC. It encodes CSVQPRGAYEQYF. J is TRBJ2-7 and V is TRBV29-1, with D possibly being TRBD2 (5 bases). The germline V gene encodes CDR1 SQVTM and CDR2 ANQGSEA. V lost 5 bases and J lost 2, with 13 bases in between. The CDR3 spans 13 residues.